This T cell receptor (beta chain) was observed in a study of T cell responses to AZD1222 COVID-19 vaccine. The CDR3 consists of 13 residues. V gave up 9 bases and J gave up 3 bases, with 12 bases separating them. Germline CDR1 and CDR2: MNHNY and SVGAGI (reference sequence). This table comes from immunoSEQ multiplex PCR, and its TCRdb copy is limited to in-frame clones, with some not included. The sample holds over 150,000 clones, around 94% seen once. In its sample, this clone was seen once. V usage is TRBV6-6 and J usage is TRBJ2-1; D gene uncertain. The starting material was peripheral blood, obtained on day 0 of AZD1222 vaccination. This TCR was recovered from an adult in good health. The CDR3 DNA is TGTGCCAGTTTCGCGGCCTTCTACAATGAGCAGTTCTTC. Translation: CASFAAFYNEQFF.